Listed below are T cell receptor beta chains from one sample, sequenced in a study of CD8 T cells in Susac syndrome. TCRdb fed the immunoSEQ multiplex PCR reads into MiXCR, producing one record per CDR3 protein. Here the sample spans around 110,000 distinct CDR3 sequences, roughly 94% being singletons. Sequencing input: CD8+ T cells from PBMCs. The source of these receptors is a human donor with Susac syndrome. The CDR3 runs from the conserved cysteine through the conserved F or W. The D gene is left open where the match is weak. Rows may omit the clone size; those that give it use once, few, many or a size class.

v_gene: TRBV27
abundance: .
d_gene: TRBD1
j_gene: TRBJ2-1
CDR3aa: CASSRGGWDEQFF
CDR3nt: TGTGCCAGCAGTCGAGGGGGCTGGGATGAGCAGTTCTTC

v_gene: TRBV11-2
abundance: .
d_gene: .
j_gene: TRBJ2-1
CDR3aa: CASSGPGTLYNEQFF
CDR3nt: TGTGCCAGCAGCGGTCCCGGGACTCTGTACAATGAGCAGTTCTTC

v_gene: TRBV15
abundance: .
d_gene: .
j_gene: TRBJ2-5
CDR3aa: CATSRDKYDQETQYF
CDR3nt: TGTGCCACCAGCAGAGACAAATATGACCAAGAGACCCAGTACTTC

v_gene: TRBV7-2
abundance: .
d_gene: .
j_gene: TRBJ2-3
CDR3aa: CASSSLWGSDTQYF
CDR3nt: TGTGCCAGCAGCTCCCTTTGGGGTTCAGATACGCAGTATTTT

v_gene: TRBV29-1
abundance: .
d_gene: .
j_gene: TRBJ2-7
CDR3aa: CSVEGISSYEQYF
CDR3nt: TGCAGCGTTGAGGGGATCAGCTCCTACGAGCAGTACTTC

v_gene: TRBV6-5
abundance: .
d_gene: .
j_gene: TRBJ1-2
CDR3aa: CASSQTLTIFYGYTF
CDR3nt: TGTGCCAGCAGTCAAACCCTGACAATTTTCTATGGCTACACCTTC

v_gene: TRBV27
abundance: .
d_gene: .
j_gene: TRBJ1-5
CDR3aa: CASSSLRGNSNQPQHF
CDR3nt: TGTGCCAGCAGTTCCCTCAGGGGAAATAGCAATCAGCCCCAGCATTTT

v_gene: TRBV11-2
abundance: .
d_gene: .
j_gene: TRBJ2-7
CDR3aa: CASSLDWGPVEQYF
CDR3nt: TGTGCCAGCAGCTTAGATTGGGGACCCGTCGAGCAGTACTTC

v_gene: TRBV12-3/TRBV12-4
abundance: .
d_gene: TRBD1
j_gene: TRBJ2-5
CDR3aa: CASSLGTGGPAETQYF
CDR3nt: TGTGCCAGCAGCCTCGGGACAGGGGGGCCCGCTGAGACCCAGTACTTC

v_gene: TRBV27
abundance: .
d_gene: .
j_gene: TRBJ1-2
CDR3aa: CASSLSTGTGTYGYTF
CDR3nt: TGTGCCAGCAGTTTATCCACCGGGACGGGGACCTATGGCTACACCTTC

v_gene: TRBV25-1
abundance: .
d_gene: .
j_gene: TRBJ2-7
CDR3aa: CASSDPLRLGIDEQYF
CDR3nt: TGTGCCAGCAGTGATCCACTCAGGCTGGGAATCGACGAGCAGTACTTC

v_gene: TRBV9
abundance: .
d_gene: .
j_gene: TRBJ2-3
CDR3aa: CASSEGGARTDTQYF
CDR3nt: TGTGCCAGCAGCGAAGGCGGGGCCCGCACAGATACGCAGTATTTT

v_gene: TRBV7-9
abundance: few
d_gene: .
j_gene: TRBJ1-5
CDR3aa: CASSSPGSNQPQHF
CDR3nt: TGTGCCAGCAGCTCCCCCGGAAGCAATCAGCCCCAGCATTTT

v_gene: TRBV5-6
abundance: once
d_gene: .
j_gene: TRBJ1-5
CDR3aa: CASSLGQANQPQHF
CDR3nt: TGTGCCAGCAGCTTGGGACAGGCCAATCAGCCCCAGCATTTT

v_gene: TRBV12-5
abundance: .
d_gene: .
j_gene: TRBJ2-7
CDR3aa: CASAADAGGSYEQYF
CDR3nt: TGTGCTAGTGCCGCGGACGCCGGGGGATCCTACGAGCAGTACTTC

v_gene: TRBV29-1
abundance: .
d_gene: .
j_gene: TRBJ1-2
CDR3aa: CSVTQDHYGYTF
CDR3nt: TGCAGCGTGACTCAGGACCACTATGGCTACACCTTC

v_gene: TRBV3-1
abundance: .
d_gene: .
j_gene: TRBJ2-7
CDR3aa: CASSPLRAYEQYF
CDR3nt: TGTGCCAGCAGCCCGCTAAGGGCCTACGAGCAGTACTTC

v_gene: TRBV29-1
abundance: .
d_gene: .
j_gene: TRBJ2-7
CDR3aa: CSVEGGDSYEQYF
CDR3nt: TGCAGCGTCGAAGGAGGGGACTCCTACGAGCAGTACTTC

v_gene: TRBV27
abundance: .
d_gene: .
j_gene: TRBJ2-1
CDR3aa: CASSLDSSYNEQFF
CDR3nt: TGTGCCAGCAGTTTAGACAGCTCCTACAATGAGCAGTTCTTC

v_gene: TRBV19
abundance: .
d_gene: TRBD2
j_gene: TRBJ2-1
CDR3aa: CASSIRAGGWNEQFF
CDR3nt: TGTGCCAGTAGTATAAGGGCGGGGGGTTGGAATGAGCAGTTCTTC

v_gene: TRBV20-1
abundance: .
d_gene: TRBD2
j_gene: TRBJ2-7
CDR3aa: CSASDGGSEQYF
CDR3nt: TGCAGTGCTAGCGACGGGGGGTCCGAGCAGTACTTC

v_gene: TRBV4-1
abundance: .
d_gene: .
j_gene: TRBJ2-7
CDR3aa: CASSQTGVYEQYF
CDR3nt: TGCGCCAGCAGCCAAACGGGGGTCTACGAGCAGTACTTC

v_gene: TRBV3-1
abundance: .
d_gene: .
j_gene: TRBJ2-3
CDR3aa: CASSHQERAFTDTQYF
CDR3nt: TGTGCCAGCAGCCATCAGGAGAGGGCTTTCACAGATACGCAGTATTTT

v_gene: TRBV20-1
abundance: .
d_gene: TRBD1
j_gene: TRBJ2-5
CDR3aa: CSADPGQGVETQYF
CDR3nt: TGCAGTGCTGATCCGGGACAGGGGGTAGAGACCCAGTACTTC

v_gene: TRBV3-1
abundance: .
d_gene: .
j_gene: TRBJ2-7
CDR3aa: CASSQDRGDEQYF
CDR3nt: TGTGCCAGCAGCCAAGATCGTGGCGACGAGCAGTACTTC

v_gene: TRBV2
abundance: .
d_gene: TRBD2
j_gene: TRBJ2-5
CDR3aa: CASTEGLEETQYF
CDR3nt: TGTGCCAGCACTGAGGGACTAGAGGAGACCCAGTACTTC

v_gene: TRBV29-1
abundance: few
d_gene: .
j_gene: TRBJ2-4
CDR3aa: CSVETQVAKNIQYF
CDR3nt: TGCAGCGTTGAAACCCAGGTGGCCAAAAACATTCAGTACTTC

v_gene: TRBV15
abundance: .
d_gene: TRBD1
j_gene: TRBJ2-7
CDR3aa: CATRARTGGGQDEQYF
CDR3nt: TGTGCCACCAGGGCAAGGACAGGGGGCGGCCAAGACGAGCAGTACTTC

v_gene: TRBV9
abundance: .
d_gene: .
j_gene: TRBJ2-1
CDR3aa: CASSVRMQDEQFF
CDR3nt: TGTGCCAGCAGCGTAAGGATGCAGGATGAGCAGTTCTTC

v_gene: TRBV20-1
abundance: .
d_gene: .
j_gene: TRBJ2-7
CDR3aa: CSASGLLSSYEQYF
CDR3nt: TGCAGTGCATCGGGTCTCCTGAGCTCCTACGAGCAGTACTTC

v_gene: TRBV6-4
abundance: .
d_gene: .
j_gene: TRBJ2-7
CDR3aa: CASSNARGRDLNYEQYF
CDR3nt: TGTGCCAGCAGTAATGCCAGAGGACGAGACCTGAACTACGAGCAGTACTTC

v_gene: TRBV19
abundance: .
d_gene: .
j_gene: TRBJ2-2
CDR3aa: CASSQTNTGELFF
CDR3nt: TGTGCCAGTAGCCAGACGAACACCGGGGAGCTGTTTTTT

v_gene: TRBV15
abundance: once
d_gene: .
j_gene: TRBJ2-7
CDR3aa: CATSTRFEGPHEQYF
CDR3nt: TGTGCCACCAGCACCAGGTTTGAGGGGCCTCACGAGCAGTACTTC

v_gene: TRBV7-9
abundance: .
d_gene: TRBD1
j_gene: TRBJ2-3
CDR3aa: CASSWGQDTQYF
CDR3nt: TGTGCCAGCAGCTGGGGACAGGATACGCAGTATTTT

v_gene: TRBV7-9
abundance: once
d_gene: .
j_gene: TRBJ2-7
CDR3aa: CASSFDGVTYEQYF
CDR3nt: TGTGCCAGCAGCTTTGACGGGGTAACCTACGAGCAGTACTTC

v_gene: TRBV25-1
abundance: .
d_gene: TRBD2
j_gene: TRBJ2-7
CDR3aa: CASNPSGGAPYEQYF
CDR3nt: TGTGCCAGCAACCCTAGCGGGGGGGCCCCCTACGAGCAGTACTTC

v_gene: TRBV20-1
abundance: .
d_gene: .
j_gene: TRBJ1-1
CDR3aa: CSAYGTNRKNTEAFF
CDR3nt: TGCAGTGCTTATGGGACAAATAGGAAGAACACTGAAGCTTTCTTT

v_gene: TRBV14
abundance: .
d_gene: TRBD1
j_gene: TRBJ1-2
CDR3aa: CASSAPGQGVYGYTF
CDR3nt: TGTGCCAGCAGCGCCCCGGGACAGGGGGTCTATGGCTACACCTTC

v_gene: TRBV7-3
abundance: once
d_gene: TRBD1
j_gene: TRBJ2-7
CDR3aa: CASSPRQGHYEQYF
CDR3nt: TGTGCCAGCAGCCCCCGACAGGGACACTACGAGCAGTACTTC

v_gene: TRBV4-2
abundance: .
d_gene: TRBD1
j_gene: TRBJ2-7
CDR3aa: CASSQEAQGAYYEQYF
CDR3nt: TGTGCCAGCAGCCAAGAAGCGCAGGGGGCGTACTACGAGCAGTACTTC

v_gene: TRBV15
abundance: .
d_gene: TRBD1
j_gene: TRBJ1-1
CDR3aa: CATSSPGTGGVTEAFF
CDR3nt: TGTGCCACCAGCAGCCCCGGGACAGGGGGCGTAACTGAAGCTTTCTTT

v_gene: TRBV25-1
abundance: .
d_gene: .
j_gene: TRBJ2-7
CDR3aa: CASRSEVSYEQYF
CDR3nt: TGTGCCAGCCGTTCCGAAGTCTCCTACGAGCAGTACTTC

v_gene: TRBV14
abundance: .
d_gene: .
j_gene: TRBJ2-1
CDR3aa: CASSQVQGYNEQFF
CDR3nt: TGTGCCAGCAGCCAAGTACAGGGTTACAATGAGCAGTTCTTC

v_gene: TRBV9
abundance: .
d_gene: TRBD2
j_gene: TRBJ2-3
CDR3aa: CASSASGLSTDTQYF
CDR3nt: TGTGCCAGCAGCGCCTCGGGACTAAGCACAGATACGCAGTATTTT

v_gene: TRBV24-1
abundance: .
d_gene: .
j_gene: TRBJ2-3
CDR3aa: CATSGGTPPAQYF
CDR3nt: TGTGCCACCTCGGGCGGGACACCGCCTGCGCAGTATTTT

v_gene: TRBV12-3/TRBV12-4
abundance: .
d_gene: .
j_gene: TRBJ2-2
CDR3aa: CASSFDPGLTGELFF
CDR3nt: TGTGCCAGCAGTTTCGACCCGGGACTCACCGGGGAGCTGTTTTTT

v_gene: TRBV20-1
abundance: .
d_gene: .
j_gene: TRBJ2-7
CDR3aa: CSAQRNNLNYEQYF
CDR3nt: TGCAGTGCCCAGCGGAACAACCTTAACTACGAGCAGTACTTC

v_gene: TRBV5-1
abundance: .
d_gene: TRBD1
j_gene: TRBJ1-2
CDR3aa: CASSLDGTGNGYTF
CDR3nt: TGCGCCAGCAGCTTGGATGGGACAGGAAATGGCTACACCTTC

v_gene: TRBV7-9
abundance: .
d_gene: .
j_gene: TRBJ2-7
CDR3aa: CASVGSENEQYF
CDR3nt: TGTGCCAGCGTAGGGTCCGAGAACGAGCAGTACTTC

v_gene: TRBV4-2
abundance: few
d_gene: .
j_gene: TRBJ2-2
CDR3aa: CASSQEAGLGSGELFF
CDR3nt: TGTGCCAGCAGCCAAGAGGCGGGGCTCGGCAGCGGGGAGCTGTTTTTT

v_gene: TRBV5-6
abundance: .
d_gene: .
j_gene: TRBJ1-2
CDR3aa: CASSLEQYGYTF
CDR3nt: TGTGCCAGCAGCTTGGAACAGTATGGCTACACCTTC

v_gene: TRBV20-1
abundance: .
d_gene: TRBD2
j_gene: TRBJ2-5
CDR3aa: CSAASPTSGGVWVVAETQYF
CDR3nt: TGCAGTGCTGCTTCGCCGACTAGCGGCGGGGTGTGGGTGGTAGCAGAGACCCAGTACTTC

v_gene: TRBV4-1
abundance: .
d_gene: .
j_gene: TRBJ2-7
CDR3aa: CASSPTADSSYEQYF
CDR3nt: TGCGCCAGCAGCCCAACGGCAGACAGCTCCTACGAGCAGTACTTC

v_gene: TRBV7-9
abundance: .
d_gene: .
j_gene: TRBJ1-2
CDR3aa: CASSLESGYYGYTF
CDR3nt: TGTGCCAGCAGCTTAGAAAGTGGGTACTATGGCTACACCTTC

v_gene: TRBV19
abundance: .
d_gene: .
j_gene: TRBJ1-2
CDR3aa: CATKQDQFYGYTF
CDR3nt: TGTGCCACCAAACAGGACCAGTTCTATGGCTACACCTTC

v_gene: TRBV29-1
abundance: .
d_gene: .
j_gene: TRBJ1-2
CDR3aa: CSVLGGYGYTF
CDR3nt: TGCAGCGTTTTGGGGGGATATGGCTACACCTTC

v_gene: TRBV6-1
abundance: .
d_gene: .
j_gene: TRBJ2-3
CDR3aa: CASNNPSGPSGTDTQYF
CDR3nt: TGTGCCAGCAACAATCCTTCGGGGCCTAGCGGCACAGATACGCAGTATTTT

v_gene: TRBV2
abundance: .
d_gene: TRBD1
j_gene: TRBJ1-5
CDR3aa: CASSDSRQGPYQPQHF
CDR3nt: TGTGCCAGCAGTGATTCGCGACAGGGCCCATATCAGCCCCAGCATTTT

v_gene: TRBV9
abundance: .
d_gene: TRBD2
j_gene: TRBJ2-3
CDR3aa: CASGGGASTDTQYF
CDR3nt: TGTGCCAGCGGGGGAGGGGCTAGCACAGATACGCAGTATTTT